This TCR beta chain appears in the sequencing data of a study of T-cell reconstitution after alpha-beta-depleted transplantation in children. This clonotype was seen repeatedly, ten times or more. Unique molecular identifiers were incorporated when the TCRbeta library was constructed. TCRdb independently ran MiXCR on the PCR reads; one entry per CDR3 protein. The table lists approximately 200,000 distinct CDR3 sequences, approximately 15% of them singletons. The TCR sequence derives from a human donor who donated a stem cell graft to a child with acute lymphoblastic leukemia. The source was PBMCs from the stem cell graft donor, collected from the stem cell graft.

CDR3 sequence: CSASAGVAEQFF. In nucleotides, the CDR3 is TGCAGTGCTTCGGCGGGAGTCGCTGAGCAGTTCTTC. J is TRBJ2-1 and V is TRBV20-1; 7 bases are a match to TRBD2. CDR1 DFQATT and CDR2 SNEGSKA come from the germline V gene (reference sequence). CDR3 length equals 12 residues. Losses at the gene ends were 5 bases for V and 9 bases for J; bases not matched to a gene: 7.